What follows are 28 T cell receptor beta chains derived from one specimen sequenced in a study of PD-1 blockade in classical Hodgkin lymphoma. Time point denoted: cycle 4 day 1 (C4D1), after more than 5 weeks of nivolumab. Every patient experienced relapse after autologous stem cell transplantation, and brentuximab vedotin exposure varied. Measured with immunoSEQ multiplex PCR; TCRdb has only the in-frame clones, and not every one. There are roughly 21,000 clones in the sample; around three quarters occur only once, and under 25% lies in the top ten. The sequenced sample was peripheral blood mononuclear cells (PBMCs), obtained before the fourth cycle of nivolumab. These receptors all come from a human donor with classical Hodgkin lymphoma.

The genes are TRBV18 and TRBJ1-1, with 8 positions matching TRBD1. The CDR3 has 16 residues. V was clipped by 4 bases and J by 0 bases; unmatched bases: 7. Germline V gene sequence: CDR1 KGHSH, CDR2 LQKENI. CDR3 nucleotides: TGTGCCAGCTCACTCTCCGGGACAGGTTTGAACACTGAAGCTTTCTTT. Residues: CASSLSGTGLNTEAFF.

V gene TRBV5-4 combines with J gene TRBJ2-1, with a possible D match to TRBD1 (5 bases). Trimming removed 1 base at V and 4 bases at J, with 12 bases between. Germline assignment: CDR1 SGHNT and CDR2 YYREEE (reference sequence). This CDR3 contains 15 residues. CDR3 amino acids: CASSLSQAGYNEQFF. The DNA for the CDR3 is TGTGCCAGCAGCTTGAGTCAGGCAGGGTACAATGAGCAGTTCTTC.

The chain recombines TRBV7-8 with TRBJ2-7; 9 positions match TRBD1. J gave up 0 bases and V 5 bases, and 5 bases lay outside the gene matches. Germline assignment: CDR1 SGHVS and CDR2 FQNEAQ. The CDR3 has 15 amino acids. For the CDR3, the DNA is TGTGCCAGCAGCCACGGACAGGGGCCCTCCTACGAGCAGTACTTC. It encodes CASSHGQGPSYEQYF.

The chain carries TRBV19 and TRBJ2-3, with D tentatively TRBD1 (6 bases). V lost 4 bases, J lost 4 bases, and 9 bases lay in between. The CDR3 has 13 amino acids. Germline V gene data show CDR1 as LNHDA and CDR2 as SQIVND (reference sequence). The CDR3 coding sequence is TGTGCCAGTAGTAGGACAGATGCAGATACGCAGTATTTT. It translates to CASSRTDADTQYF.

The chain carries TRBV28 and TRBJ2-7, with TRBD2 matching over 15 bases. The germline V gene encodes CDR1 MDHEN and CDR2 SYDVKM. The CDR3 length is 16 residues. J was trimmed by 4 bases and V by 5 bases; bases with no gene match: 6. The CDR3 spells CASSTQGLAGGYEQYF. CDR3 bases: TGTGCCAGCAGTACCCAGGGACTAGCGGGAGGATACGAGCAGTACTTC.

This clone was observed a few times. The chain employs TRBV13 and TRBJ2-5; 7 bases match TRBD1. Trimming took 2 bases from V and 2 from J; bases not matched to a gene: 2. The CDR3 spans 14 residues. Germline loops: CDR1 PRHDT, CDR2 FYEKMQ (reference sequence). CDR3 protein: CASSLRGQQETQYF. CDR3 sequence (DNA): TGTGCCAGCAGCTTAAGGGGACAGCAAGAGACCCAGTACTTC. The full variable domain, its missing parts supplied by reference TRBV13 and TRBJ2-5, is AAGVIQSPRHLIKEKRETATLKCYPIPRHDTVYWYQQGPGQDPQFLISFYEKMQSDKGSIPDRFSAQQFSDYHSELNMSSLELGDSALYFCASSLRGQQETQYFGPGTRLLVL.

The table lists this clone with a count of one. The CDR3 DNA sequence: TGTGCCAGCAGTGATGGAGACCCCCGGACCCTTAACTATGGCTACACCTTC. Protein sequence: CASSDGDPRTLNYGYTF. V and J are TRBV2 and TRBJ1-2, with no clear D. The germline CDR1 and CDR2 sequences are SNHLY and FYNNEI. Trimming removed 3 bases at V and 1 base at J, with 18 bases between. This CDR3 has 17 residues.

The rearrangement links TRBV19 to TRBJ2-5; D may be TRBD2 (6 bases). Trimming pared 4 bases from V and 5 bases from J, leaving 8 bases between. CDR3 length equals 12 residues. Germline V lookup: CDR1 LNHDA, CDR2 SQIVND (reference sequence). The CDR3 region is CASSSRGETQYF. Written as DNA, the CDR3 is TGTGCCAGTAGTAGCCGGGGGGAGACCCAGTACTTC.

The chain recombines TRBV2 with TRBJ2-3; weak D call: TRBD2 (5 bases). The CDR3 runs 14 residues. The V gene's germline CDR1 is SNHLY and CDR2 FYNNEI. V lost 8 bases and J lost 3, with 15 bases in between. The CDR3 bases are TGTGCCAGCGCAGCGGTTCAAGGGACAGATACGCAGTATTTT. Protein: CASAAVQGTDTQYF.

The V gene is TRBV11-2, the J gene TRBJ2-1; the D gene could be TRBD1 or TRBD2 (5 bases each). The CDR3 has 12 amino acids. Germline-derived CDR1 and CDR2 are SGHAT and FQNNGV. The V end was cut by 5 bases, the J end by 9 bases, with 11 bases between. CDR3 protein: CASSPGTVEQFF. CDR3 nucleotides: TGTGCCAGCAGCCCGGGGACCGTTGAGCAGTTCTTC.

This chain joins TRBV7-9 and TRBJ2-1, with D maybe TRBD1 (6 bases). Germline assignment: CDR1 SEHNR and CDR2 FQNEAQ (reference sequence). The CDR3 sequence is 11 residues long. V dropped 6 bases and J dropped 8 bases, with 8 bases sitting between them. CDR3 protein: CASRAGDEQFF. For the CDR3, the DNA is TGTGCCAGCAGGGCAGGGGATGAGCAGTTCTTC.

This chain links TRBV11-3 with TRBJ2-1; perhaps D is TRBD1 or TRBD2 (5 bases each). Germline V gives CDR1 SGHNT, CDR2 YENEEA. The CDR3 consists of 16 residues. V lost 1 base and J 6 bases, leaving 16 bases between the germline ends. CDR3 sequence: CASSLVGTKNRNEQFF. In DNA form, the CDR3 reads TGTGCCAGCAGCTTAGTCGGGACCAAAAACCGCAATGAGCAGTTCTTC.

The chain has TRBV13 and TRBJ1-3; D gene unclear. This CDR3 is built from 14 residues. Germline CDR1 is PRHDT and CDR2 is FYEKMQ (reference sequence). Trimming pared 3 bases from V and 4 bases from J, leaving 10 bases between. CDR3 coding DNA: TGTGCCAGCAGCTTTTTTACAGTCGGAAACACCATATATTTT. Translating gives CASSFFTVGNTIYF.

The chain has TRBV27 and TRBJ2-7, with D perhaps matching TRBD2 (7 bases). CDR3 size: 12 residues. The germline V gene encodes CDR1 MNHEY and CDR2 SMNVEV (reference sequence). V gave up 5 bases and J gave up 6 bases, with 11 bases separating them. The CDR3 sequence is CASSKGGFEQYF. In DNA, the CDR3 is TGTGCCAGCAGTAAGGGGGGGTTCGAGCAGTACTTC.

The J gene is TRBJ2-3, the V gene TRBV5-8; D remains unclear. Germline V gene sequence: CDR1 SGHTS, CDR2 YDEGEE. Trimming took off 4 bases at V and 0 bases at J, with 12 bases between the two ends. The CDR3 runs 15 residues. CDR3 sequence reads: CASSPLTRSTDTQYF. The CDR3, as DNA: TGTGCCAGCAGCCCACTAACAAGGAGCACAGATACGCAGTATTTT.

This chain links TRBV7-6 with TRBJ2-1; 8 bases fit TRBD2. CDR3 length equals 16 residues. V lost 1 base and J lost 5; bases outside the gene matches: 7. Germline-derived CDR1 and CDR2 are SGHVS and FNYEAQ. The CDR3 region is CASSLDAAGVHNEQFF. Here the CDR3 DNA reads TGTGCCAGCAGCTTAGATGCAGCGGGAGTCCACAATGAGCAGTTCTTC.

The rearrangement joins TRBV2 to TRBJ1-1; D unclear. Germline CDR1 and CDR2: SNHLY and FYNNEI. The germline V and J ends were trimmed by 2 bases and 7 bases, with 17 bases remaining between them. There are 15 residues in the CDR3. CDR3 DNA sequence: TGTGCCAGCAGTGAACAAGGTCCAGGAATAATTGAAGCTTTCTTT. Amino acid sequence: CASSEQGPGIIEAFF.

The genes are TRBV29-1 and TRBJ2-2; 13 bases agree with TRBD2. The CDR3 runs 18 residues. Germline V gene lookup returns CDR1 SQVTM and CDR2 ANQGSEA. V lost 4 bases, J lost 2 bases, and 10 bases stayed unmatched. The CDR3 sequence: CSVVFGLAGVLNTGELFF. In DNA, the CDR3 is TGCAGCGTTGTGTTCGGACTAGCGGGAGTTCTAAACACCGGGGAGCTGTTTTTT.

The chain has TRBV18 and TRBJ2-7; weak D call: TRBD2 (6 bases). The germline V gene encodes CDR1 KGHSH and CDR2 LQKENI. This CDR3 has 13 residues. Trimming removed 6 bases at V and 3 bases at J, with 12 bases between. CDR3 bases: TGTGCCAGCTCCCCTCTGGGGGGCTACGAGCAGTACTTC. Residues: CASSPLGGYEQYF.

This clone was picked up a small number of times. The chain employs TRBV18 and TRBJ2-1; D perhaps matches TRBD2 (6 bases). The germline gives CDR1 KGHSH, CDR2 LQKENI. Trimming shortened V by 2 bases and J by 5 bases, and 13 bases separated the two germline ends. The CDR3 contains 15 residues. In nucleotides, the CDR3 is TGTGCCAGCTCACCATACGGGAGTCCAAACAATGAGCAGTTCTTC. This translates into CASSPYGSPNNEQFF.

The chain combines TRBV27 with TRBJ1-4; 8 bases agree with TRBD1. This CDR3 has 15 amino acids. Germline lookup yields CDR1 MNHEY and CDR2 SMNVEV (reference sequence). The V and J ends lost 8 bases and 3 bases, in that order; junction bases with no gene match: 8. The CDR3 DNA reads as TGTGCCAGCCTAGGTCAGGGGGCGGCTAATGAAAAACTGTTTTTT. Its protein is CASLGQGAANEKLFF. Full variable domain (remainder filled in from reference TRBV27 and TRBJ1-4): EAQVTQNPRYLITVTGKKLTVTCSQNMNHEYMSWYRQDPGLGLRQIYYSMNVEVTDKGDVPEGYKVSRKEKRNFPLILESPSPNQTSLYFCASLGQGAANEKLFFGSGTQLSVL.

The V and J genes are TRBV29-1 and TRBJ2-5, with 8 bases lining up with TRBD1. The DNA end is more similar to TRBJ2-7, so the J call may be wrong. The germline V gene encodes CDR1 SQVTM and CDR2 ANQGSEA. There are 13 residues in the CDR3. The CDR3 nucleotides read TGCAGCGCCGCCGGGACAGGAATCGACGAGCAGTACTTC. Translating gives CSAAGTGIDEQYF.

CDR3 coding DNA: TGTGCAAGTCGCTTAGCCTACGGGCCTGTCCGGGATGAGCAGTTCTTC. Encoded protein: CASRLAYGPVRDEQFF. The chain combines TRBV12-2 with TRBJ2-1. TRBV12-2 represents a pseudogene. The CDR3 totals 16 residues.

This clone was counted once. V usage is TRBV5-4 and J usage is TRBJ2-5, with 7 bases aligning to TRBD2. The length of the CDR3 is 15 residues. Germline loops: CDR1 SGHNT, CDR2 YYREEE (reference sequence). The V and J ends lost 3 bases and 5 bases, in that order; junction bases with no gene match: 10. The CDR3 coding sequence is TGTGCCAGCAGCTCCCCGACGGGGGGTGGGGAGACCCAGTACTTC. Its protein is CASSSPTGGGETQYF.

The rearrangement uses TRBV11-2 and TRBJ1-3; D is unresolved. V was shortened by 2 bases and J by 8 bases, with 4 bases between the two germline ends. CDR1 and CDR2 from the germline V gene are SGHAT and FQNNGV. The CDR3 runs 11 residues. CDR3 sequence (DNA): TGTGCCAGCAGCTTACTGTACACCATATATTTT. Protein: CASSLLYTIYF.

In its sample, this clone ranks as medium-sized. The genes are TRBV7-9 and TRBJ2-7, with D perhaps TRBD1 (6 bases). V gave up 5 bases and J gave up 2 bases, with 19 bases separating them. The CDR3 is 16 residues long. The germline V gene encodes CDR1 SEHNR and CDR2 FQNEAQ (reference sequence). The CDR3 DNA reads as TGTGCCAGCAGCCTCCGCACAGGGAATGGGCCCTACGAGCAGTACTTC. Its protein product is CASSLRTGNGPYEQYF.

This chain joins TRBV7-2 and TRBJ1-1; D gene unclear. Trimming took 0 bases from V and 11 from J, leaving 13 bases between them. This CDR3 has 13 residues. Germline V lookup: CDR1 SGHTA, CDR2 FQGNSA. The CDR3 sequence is CASSLAGSVRAFF. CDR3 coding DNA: TGTGCCAGCAGCTTAGCGGGGTCCGTGCGGGCTTTCTTT. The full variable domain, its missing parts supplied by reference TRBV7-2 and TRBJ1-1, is GAGVSQSPSNKVTEKGKDVELRCDPISGHTALYWYRQSLGQGLEFLIYFQGNSAPDKSGLPSDRFSAERTGGSVSTLTIQRTQQEDSAVYLCASSLAGSVRAFFGQGTRLTVV.

DNA of the CDR3: TGTGCCAGCAGCTTAAGGACTAGCGGGATGGTTGAGACCCAGTACTTC. Translating it yields CASSLRTSGMVETQYF. J is TRBJ2-5 and V is TRBV11-3; 12 bases are shared with TRBD2. The germline CDR1 and CDR2 sequences are SGHNT and YENEEA. V trimming: 2 bases; J trimming: 5 bases; junction bases outside the gene matches: 6. The CDR3 is 16 amino acids.